Sequencing of this T cell receptor (beta chain) was carried out in a study of cytomegalovirus exposure and HLA in healthy donors. The CDR3 is 17 residues long. With V trimmed by 4 bases and J by 0 bases, 9 bases remained unmatched. CDR1 is ENHRY and CDR2 is SYGVKD in the germline V gene. Overall study results and limits: Immune exposure information comprised only CMV serostatus.

The PCR made use of 60 Vbeta and 13 Jbeta primers. Here immunoSEQ multiplex PCR was the method, and the copy in TCRdb shows in-frame clones only, minus some. Among 110,000 to 150,000 clones listed, 75% to 90% were seen once. Concerning this clone itself: Antigen: not known.

This sequence originates from a female donor in good health and CMV-seronegative. The gene calls are TRBV10-3 and TRBJ1-3, with TRBD1 matching over 7 bases. The specimen was PBMCs. In DNA, the CDR3 is TGTGCCATCAGTGGGGACAGCTTTCTTCCCTCTGGAAACACCATATATTTT. Translated, it gives CAISGDSFLPSGNTIYF.